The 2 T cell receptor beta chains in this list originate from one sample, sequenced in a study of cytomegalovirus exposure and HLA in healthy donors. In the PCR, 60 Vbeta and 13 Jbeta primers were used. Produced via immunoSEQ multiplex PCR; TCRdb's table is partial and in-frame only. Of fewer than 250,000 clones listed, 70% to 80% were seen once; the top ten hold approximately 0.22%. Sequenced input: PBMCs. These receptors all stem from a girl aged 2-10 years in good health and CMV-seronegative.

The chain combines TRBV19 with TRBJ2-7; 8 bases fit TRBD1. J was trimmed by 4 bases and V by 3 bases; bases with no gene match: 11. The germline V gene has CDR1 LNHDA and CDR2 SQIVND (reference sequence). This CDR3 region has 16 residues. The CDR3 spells CASSIGIGRGQYEQYF. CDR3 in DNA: TGTGCCAGTAGTATCGGAATCGGCAGGGGGCAGTACGAGCAGTACTTC.

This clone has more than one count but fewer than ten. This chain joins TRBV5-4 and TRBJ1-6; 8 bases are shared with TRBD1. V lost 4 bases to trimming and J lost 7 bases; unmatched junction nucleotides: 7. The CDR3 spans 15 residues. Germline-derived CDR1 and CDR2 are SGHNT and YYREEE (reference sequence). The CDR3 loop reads CASSQAPGGNSPLHF. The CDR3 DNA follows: TGTGCCAGCAGCCAAGCGCCAGGGGGCAATTCACCCCTCCACTTT.